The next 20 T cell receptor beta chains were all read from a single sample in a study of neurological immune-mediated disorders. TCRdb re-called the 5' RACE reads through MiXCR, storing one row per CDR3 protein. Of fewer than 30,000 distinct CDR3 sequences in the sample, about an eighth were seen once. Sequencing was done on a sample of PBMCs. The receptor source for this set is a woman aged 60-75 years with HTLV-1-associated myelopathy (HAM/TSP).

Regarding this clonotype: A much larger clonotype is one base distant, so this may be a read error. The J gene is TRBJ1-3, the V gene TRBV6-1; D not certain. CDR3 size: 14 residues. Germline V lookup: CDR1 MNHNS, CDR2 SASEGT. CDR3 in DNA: TGTACCAGCAAGGTGACTACCACTGGAAACACCATATATTTT. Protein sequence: CTSKVTTTGNTIYF.

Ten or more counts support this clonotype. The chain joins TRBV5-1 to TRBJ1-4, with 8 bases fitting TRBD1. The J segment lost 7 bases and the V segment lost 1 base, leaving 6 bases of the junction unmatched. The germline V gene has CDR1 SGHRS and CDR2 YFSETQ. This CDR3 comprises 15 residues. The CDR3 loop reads CASSLNPGQGEKLFF. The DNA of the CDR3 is TGCGCCAGCAGCTTGAATCCCGGACAGGGTGAAAAACTGTTTTTT.

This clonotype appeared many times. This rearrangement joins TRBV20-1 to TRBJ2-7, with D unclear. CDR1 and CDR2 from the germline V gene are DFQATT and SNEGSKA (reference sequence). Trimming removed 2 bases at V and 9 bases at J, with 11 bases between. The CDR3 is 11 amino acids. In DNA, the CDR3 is TGCAGTGCTAGACCGGACGTCCGGCAGTACTTC. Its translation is CSARPDVRQYF.

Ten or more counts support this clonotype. For the CDR3, the DNA is TGCGCCAGCAGCTTGGGCTTCTCACTAGCGGGAGGGCGTTCCGATGAGCAGTTCTTC. Translated: CASSLGFSLAGGRSDEQFF. The rearrangement joins TRBV5-1 to TRBJ2-1; 13 nucleotides agree with TRBD2. The J segment lost 8 bases and the V segment lost 0 bases, leaving 14 bases of the junction unmatched. In germline, CDR1 is SGHRS, CDR2 YFSETQ. This CDR3 contains 19 residues.

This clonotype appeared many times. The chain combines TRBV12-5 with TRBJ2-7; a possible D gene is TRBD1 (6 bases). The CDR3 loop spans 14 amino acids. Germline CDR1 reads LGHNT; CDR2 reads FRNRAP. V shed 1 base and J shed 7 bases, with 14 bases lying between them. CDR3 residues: CASGLESGAGEQYF. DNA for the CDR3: TGTGCTAGTGGTTTGGAATCAGGGGCGGGTGAGCAGTACTTC.

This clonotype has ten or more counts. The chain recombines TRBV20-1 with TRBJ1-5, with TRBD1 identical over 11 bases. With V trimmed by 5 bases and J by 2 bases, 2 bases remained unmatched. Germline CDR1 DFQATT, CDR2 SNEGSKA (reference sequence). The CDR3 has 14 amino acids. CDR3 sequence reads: CSAWTGGGNQPQHF. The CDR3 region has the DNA TGCAGTGCTTGGACAGGGGGCGGCAATCAGCCCCAGCATTTT.

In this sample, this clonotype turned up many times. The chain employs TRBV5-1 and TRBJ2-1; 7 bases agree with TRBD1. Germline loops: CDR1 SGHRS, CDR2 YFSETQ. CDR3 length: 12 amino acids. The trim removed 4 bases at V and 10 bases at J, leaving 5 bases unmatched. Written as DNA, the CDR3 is TGCGCCAGCAGCGAGAAACAGGGGGAGCAGTTCTTC. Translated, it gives CASSEKQGEQFF.

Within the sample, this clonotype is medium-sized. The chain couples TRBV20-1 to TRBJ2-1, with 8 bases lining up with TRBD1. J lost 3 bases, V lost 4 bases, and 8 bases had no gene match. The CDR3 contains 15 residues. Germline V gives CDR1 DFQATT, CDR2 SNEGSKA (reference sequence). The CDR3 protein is CSANGRDRGYNEQFF. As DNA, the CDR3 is TGCAGTGCTAATGGGAGAGACAGGGGCTACAATGAGCAGTTCTTC.

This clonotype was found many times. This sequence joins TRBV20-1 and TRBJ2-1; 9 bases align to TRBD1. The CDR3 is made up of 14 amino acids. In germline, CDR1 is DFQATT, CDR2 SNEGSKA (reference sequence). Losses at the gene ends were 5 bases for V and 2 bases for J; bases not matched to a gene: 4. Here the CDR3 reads CSAHRDRAYNEQFF. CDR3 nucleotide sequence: TGCAGTGCTCACCGGGACAGGGCCTACAATGAGCAGTTCTTC.

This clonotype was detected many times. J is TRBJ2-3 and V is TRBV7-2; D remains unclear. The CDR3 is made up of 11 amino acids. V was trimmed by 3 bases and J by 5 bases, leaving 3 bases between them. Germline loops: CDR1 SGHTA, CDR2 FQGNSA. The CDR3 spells CASSLEDTQYF. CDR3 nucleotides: TGTGCCAGCAGCTTGGAAGATACGCAGTATTTT. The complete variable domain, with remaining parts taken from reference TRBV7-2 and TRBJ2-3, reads GAGVSQSPSNKVTEKGKDVELRCDPISGHTALYWYRQSLGQGLEFLIYFQGNSAPDKSGLPSDRFSAERTGGSVSTLTIQRTQQEDSAVYLCASSLEDTQYFGPGTRLTVL.

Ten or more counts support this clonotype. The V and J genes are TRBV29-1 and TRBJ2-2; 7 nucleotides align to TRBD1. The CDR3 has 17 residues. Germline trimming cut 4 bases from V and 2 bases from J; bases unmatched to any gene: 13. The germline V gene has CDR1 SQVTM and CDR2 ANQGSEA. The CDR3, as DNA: TGCAGCGTTGCCCTCCTTAATGACAGGGTCAACACCGGGGAGCTGTTTTTT. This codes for CSVALLNDRVNTGELFF.

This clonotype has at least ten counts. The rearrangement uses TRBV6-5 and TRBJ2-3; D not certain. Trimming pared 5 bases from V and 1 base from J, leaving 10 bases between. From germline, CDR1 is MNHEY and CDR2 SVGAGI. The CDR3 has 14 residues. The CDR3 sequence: CASSPQVGTDTQYF. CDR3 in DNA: TGTGCCAGCAGTCCCCAAGTGGGCACAGATACGCAGTATTTT.

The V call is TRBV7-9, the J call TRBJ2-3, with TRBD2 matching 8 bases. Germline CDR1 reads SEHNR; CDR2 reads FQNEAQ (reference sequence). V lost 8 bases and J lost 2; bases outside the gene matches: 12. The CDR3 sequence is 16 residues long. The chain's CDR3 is CASGRLSGGSTDTQYF. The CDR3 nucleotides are TGTGCCAGCGGACGACTGAGCGGGGGTTCCACAGATACGCAGTATTTT.

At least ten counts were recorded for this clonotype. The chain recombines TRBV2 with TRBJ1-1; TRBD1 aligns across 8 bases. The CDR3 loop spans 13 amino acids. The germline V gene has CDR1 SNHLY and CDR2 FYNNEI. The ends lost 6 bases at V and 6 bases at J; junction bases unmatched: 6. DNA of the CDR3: TGTGCCAGCAGGAGGGAGACAGGGGCTGAAGCTTTCTTT. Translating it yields CASRRETGAEAFF.

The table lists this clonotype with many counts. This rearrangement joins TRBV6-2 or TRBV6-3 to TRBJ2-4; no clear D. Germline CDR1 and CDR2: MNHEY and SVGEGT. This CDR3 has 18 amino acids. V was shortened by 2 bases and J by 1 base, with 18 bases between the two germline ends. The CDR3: CASSYKRGGDVAKNIQYF. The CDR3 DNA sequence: TGTGCCAGCAGTTACAAGAGAGGCGGTGACGTGGCCAAAAACATTCAGTACTTC.

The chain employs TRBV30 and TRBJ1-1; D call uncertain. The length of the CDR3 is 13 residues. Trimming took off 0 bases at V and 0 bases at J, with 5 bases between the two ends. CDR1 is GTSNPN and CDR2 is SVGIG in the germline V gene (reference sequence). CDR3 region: CAWSVIVNTEAFF. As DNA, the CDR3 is TGTGCCTGGAGTGTGATCGTGAACACTGAAGCTTTCTTT.

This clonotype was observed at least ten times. CDR3 nucleotides: TGCGCCAGCAGCCCGAACCCGAAGAACGGGGAGCTGTTTTTT. This encodes CASSPNPKNGELFF. V gene TRBV5-1 combines with J gene TRBJ2-2; D is ambiguous. V lost 4 bases and J lost 7, with 14 bases in between. Per germline, CDR1 SGHRS and CDR2 YFSETQ. The CDR3 spans 14 residues.

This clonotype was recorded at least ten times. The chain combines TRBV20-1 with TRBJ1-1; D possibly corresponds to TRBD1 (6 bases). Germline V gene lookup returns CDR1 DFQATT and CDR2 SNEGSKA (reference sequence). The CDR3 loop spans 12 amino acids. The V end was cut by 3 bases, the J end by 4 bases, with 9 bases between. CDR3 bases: TGCAGTGCTAGCAGGGGTGTCACTGAAGCTTTCTTT. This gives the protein CSASRGVTEAFF.

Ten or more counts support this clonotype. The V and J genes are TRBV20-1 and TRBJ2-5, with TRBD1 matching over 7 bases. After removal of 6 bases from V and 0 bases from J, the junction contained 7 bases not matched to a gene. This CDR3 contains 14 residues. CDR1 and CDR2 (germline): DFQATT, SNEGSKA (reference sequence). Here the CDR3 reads CSASTQGNQETQYF. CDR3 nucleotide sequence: TGCAGTGCCTCGACACAGGGGAACCAAGAGACCCAGTACTTC.

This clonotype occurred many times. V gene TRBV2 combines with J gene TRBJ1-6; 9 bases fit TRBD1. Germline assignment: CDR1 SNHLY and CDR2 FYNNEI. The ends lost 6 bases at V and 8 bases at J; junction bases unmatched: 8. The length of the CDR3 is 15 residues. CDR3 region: CASRDRGGGYSPLHF. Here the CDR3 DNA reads TGTGCCAGCAGGGACAGGGGAGGAGGGTATTCACCCCTCCACTTT.